The clone carrying this T cell receptor (beta chain) was observed at least ten times. This specimen belongs to a study of T-cell memory formation after mild COVID-19. Per germline, CDR1 SGHVS and CDR2 FQNEAQ. The CDR3 consists of 13 residues. Trimming at V came to 5 bases and at J to 3 bases, leaving 1 base not matched to a gene. Constant-segment primers were used for 5'RACE, and the resulting TCR alpha and TCR beta cDNA libraries carried sample barcodes and UMIs. TCRdb reanalysed the 5' RACE reads using MiXCR and keeps one entry per CDR3 protein. The sample lists around 500,000 distinct CDR3 sequences; 18% were seen once.

This TCR was sampled from an adult woman who had mild COVID-19 (a few samples of this study predate the infection). Cell type and time point are not known. The chain recombines TRBV7-8 with TRBJ2-7; 10 bases map to TRBD1. Sequenced: PBMCs or a T cell subset sorted from them (not recorded which). The CDR3 nucleotides are TGTGCCAGCAGCAGGACAGGGGGCTACGAGCAGTACTTC. Its protein is CASSRTGGYEQYF.